This T cell receptor beta chain was found in a study of blood T cell repertoires in COVID-19. Study background: The United States, Italy and Spain were the sources of the acute and convalescent COVID-19 samples.

This CDR3 contains 14 residues. CDR1 is LGHNA and CDR2 is YSLEER in the germline V gene. V dropped 1 base and J dropped 3 bases, with 9 bases sitting between them. Participants had their cohort set by participant-reported clinical history. TCRdb's copy holds only in-frame clones and misses some; the assay was immunoSEQ multiplex PCR. The table includes under 200,000 clones, over 75% detected once. The sequenced material came from PBMCs or T cells enriched from blood (not recorded which). This TCR was sampled from a woman in her forties or fifties who had recovered from COVID-19. The chain employs TRBV4-3 and TRBJ1-2; no clear D. CDR3: CASSQGVQDYGYTF. The CDR3 nucleotides read TGCGCCAGCAGCCAAGGTGTTCAGGACTATGGCTACACCTTC.